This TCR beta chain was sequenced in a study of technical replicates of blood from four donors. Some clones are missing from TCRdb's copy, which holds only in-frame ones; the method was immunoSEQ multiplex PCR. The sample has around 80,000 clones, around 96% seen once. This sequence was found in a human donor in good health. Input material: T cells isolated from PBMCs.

CDR3 sequence reads: CASGPLSGNQPQHF. DNA of the CDR3: TGTGCCAGCGGCCCATTAAGCGGCAATCAGCCCCAGCATTTT. V is TRBV28 and J is TRBJ1-5; D gene ambiguous. The V end was cut by 8 bases, the J end by 2 bases, with 13 bases between. The CDR3 runs 14 residues. Germline loops: CDR1 MDHEN, CDR2 SYDVKM.